A single sample gave rise to the 19 T cell receptor beta chains below, sequenced in a study of blood T cell repertoires in COVID-19. Libraries were prepared by immunoSEQ multiplex PCR; TCRdb keeps only in-frame clonotypes and omits some of them. Counted here are 140,000 to 150,000 clones, roughly 88% occurring once; the ten biggest clones make up 4.3%. Sequences were obtained from PBMCs or T cells enriched from blood (not recorded which). The receptors here all came from a man aged 50-59 years who had recovered from COVID-19.

CDR3 sequence: CASARGETEAFF. CDR3 DNA: TGTGCCAGCGCCAGGGGGGAGACTGAAGCTTTCTTT. The rearrangement links TRBV6-6 to TRBJ1-1; 7 bases align to TRBD1. Germline V gene lookup returns CDR1 MNHNY and CDR2 SVGAGI (reference sequence). Germline trimming cut 8 bases from V and 5 bases from J; bases unmatched to any gene: 5. CDR3 length: 12 amino acids.

The genes are TRBV7-2 and TRBJ2-7; 9 positions agree with TRBD1. There are 15 residues in the CDR3. Per germline, CDR1 SGHTA and CDR2 FQGNSA. The junction had 4 bases not matched to a gene; V was cut back by 1 base and J by 3 bases. The CDR3 spells CASSLGGTGNYEQYV. CDR3 nucleotides: TGTGCCAGCAGCTTAGGGGGGACAGGGAACTACGAGCAGTACGTC.

The V call is TRBV4-1, the J call TRBJ1-5, with D possibly matching TRBD1 (5 bases). Looked up from germline, CDR1 is MGHRA and CDR2 is YSYEKL. The ends were cut back, 1 base at V and 1 base at J, with 5 bases in the middle. The CDR3 length is 14 residues. The CDR3 region is CASSQGQSNQPQHF. The CDR3 DNA follows: TGCGCCAGCAGCCAAGGACAGAGCAATCAGCCCCAGCATTTT.

The chain uses TRBV9 and TRBJ2-1; TRBD2 matches 7 bases. CDR1 is SGDLS, CDR2 YYNGEE, per germline. The CDR3 has 15 amino acids. V lost 4 bases and J lost 10; bases outside the gene matches: 14. CDR3 DNA: TGTGCCAGCAGCCTAGAGGCGGGGGTTACTCTAGAGCAGTTCTTC. The encoded protein is CASSLEAGVTLEQFF. Using reference TRBV9 and TRBJ2-1 for the parts outside the CDR3, the full variable domain is DSGVTQTPKHLITATGQRVTLRCSPRSGDLSVYWYQQSLDQGLQFLIQYYNGEERAKGNILERFSAQQFPDLHSELNLSSLELGDSALYFCASSLEAGVTLEQFFGPGTRLTVL.

This clone was seen only once. This chain connects TRBV2 to TRBJ2-7; no clear D gene. Germline V gene data show CDR1 as SNHLY and CDR2 as FYNNEI. Trimming took 2 bases from V and 1 from J, leaving 3 bases between them. The CDR3 extends over 12 amino acids. CDR3 loop: CASSEQSYEQYF. Here the CDR3 DNA reads TGTGCCAGCAGTGAACAGTCCTACGAGCAGTACTTC.

This clone was found a few times. The chain uses TRBV5-1 and TRBJ2-2; D gene uncertain. This CDR3 is 14 amino acids long. V gave up 0 bases and J gave up 4 bases, with 7 bases separating them. Germline-derived CDR1 and CDR2 are SGHRS and YFSETQ. CDR3 residues: CASSLGPGTGELFF. CDR3 in DNA: TGCGCCAGCAGCTTGGGCCCGGGCACCGGGGAGCTGTTTTTT.

J is TRBJ1-1 and V is TRBV28; 8 nucleotides agree with TRBD1. CDR1 is MDHEN, CDR2 SYDVKM, per germline. V was pared by 5 bases and J by 0 bases, with 8 bases of the junction left unmatched. This CDR3 is built from 16 residues. CDR3 nucleotide sequence: TGTGCCAGCAGTCCATGGACAGGGTCGGTGAACACTGAAGCTTTCTTT. Protein sequence: CASSPWTGSVNTEAFF.

The genes are TRBV18 and TRBJ2-7, with 7 bases aligning to TRBD1. V was clipped by 6 bases and J by 4 bases; unmatched bases: 6. Germline V gene lookup returns CDR1 KGHSH and CDR2 LQKENI. The CDR3 length is 13 residues. The CDR3 spells CASSETGLYEQYF. CDR3 bases: TGTGCCAGCTCGGAGACAGGGTTATACGAGCAGTACTTC.

A remark on this clone: Other DNA sequences of this sample code for an identical CDR3. V and J are TRBV7-9 and TRBJ1-1, with TRBD1 matching 7 bases. The junction had 1 base not matched to a gene; V was cut back by 2 bases and J by 4 bases. The CDR3 length is 13 residues. CDR1 and CDR2 (germline): SEHNR, FQNEAQ (reference sequence). CDR3 sequence reads: CASSLQGGTEAFF. The CDR3 DNA sequence: TGTGCCAGCAGCTTACAGGGGGGCACTGAAGCTTTCTTT.

This clone was detected once. The chain carries TRBV7-3 and TRBJ1-6, with D possibly being TRBD1 (6 bases). This CDR3 is 14 amino acids long. From germline, CDR1 is SGHTA and CDR2 FQGTGA. Trimming pared 3 bases from V and 5 bases from J, leaving 8 bases between. The CDR3 nucleotides are TGTGCCAGCAGCTTCGGGACAAATAATTCACCCCTCCACTTT. Its translation: CASSFGTNNSPLHF.

The chain links TRBV5-8 to TRBJ1-6; D is unclear. Germline-derived CDR1 and CDR2 are SGHTS and YDEGEE. Trimming removed 1 base from V and 7 bases from J, with 6 bases in between. This CDR3 is built from 13 residues. This chain's CDR3 is CASSLQLNSPLHF. The CDR3 nucleotides read TGTGCCAGCAGCTTGCAACTGAATTCACCCCTCCACTTT.

The rearrangement joins TRBV30 to TRBJ1-2; 10 positions agree with TRBD1. The V and J ends lost 3 bases and 2 bases, in that order; junction bases with no gene match: 12. The CDR3 is made up of 17 amino acids. Germline values: CDR1 GTSNPN, CDR2 SVGIG (reference sequence). The CDR3 here is CAWRSKGTGDRNYGYTF. The CDR3 region has the DNA TGTGCCTGGAGAAGTAAAGGGACAGGGGATAGGAACTATGGCTACACCTTC.

This chain uses TRBV5-1 with TRBJ2-5; TRBD2 is a possible D gene (6 bases). Germline loops: CDR1 SGHRS, CDR2 YFSETQ. Trimming removed 1 base from V and 5 bases from J, with 12 bases in between. The CDR3 spans 14 residues. DNA for the CDR3: TGCGCCAGCAGCTTGACTAGCACGGGGGAGACCCAGTACTTC. This gives the protein CASSLTSTGETQYF. The full variable domain, in which reference TRBV5-1 and TRBJ2-5 provide the parts outside the CDR3, is KAGVTQTPRYLIKTRGQQVTLSCSPISGHRSVSWYQQTPGQGLQFLFEYFSETQRNKGNFPGRFSGRQFSNSRSEMNVSTLELGDSALYLCASSLTSTGETQYFGPGTRLLVL.

V gene TRBV5-5 combines with J gene TRBJ1-2; 8 bases match TRBD1. The V and J ends lost 3 bases and 3 bases, in that order; junction bases with no gene match: 4. CDR3 length equals 14 residues. Looked up from germline, CDR1 is SGHKS and CDR2 is YYEKEE (reference sequence). The CDR3: CASSSDRVDYGYTF. The DNA for the CDR3 is TGTGCCAGCAGCTCGGACAGGGTGGACTATGGCTACACCTTC.

A few counts support this clone. The V and J genes are TRBV29-1 and TRBJ1-1; a possible D gene is TRBD1 (5 bases). The germline V gene has CDR1 SQVTM and CDR2 ANQGSEA. V lost 6 bases to trimming and J lost 6 bases, with 11 bases between them. CDR3 size: 11 residues. The CDR3 loop is CSVGLSSEAFF. In DNA, the CDR3 is TGCAGCGTGGGACTTTCCTCTGAAGCTTTCTTT.

J is TRBJ2-3 and V is TRBV7-3, with D perhaps TRBD2 (6 bases). Germline V gene lookup returns CDR1 SGHTA and CDR2 FQGTGA. This CDR3 region has 14 residues. Between the trimmed V and J ends, which lost 2 bases and 4 bases, there was a span of 10 bases. CDR3 region: CASSLQPGADTQYF. DNA for the CDR3: TGTGCCAGCAGCTTACAACCGGGGGCAGATACGCAGTATTTT.

The V call is TRBV18, the J call TRBJ1-2, with 9 nucleotides matching TRBD1. Unmatched junction bases numbered 6, after V lost 2 bases and J lost 8 bases. Germline V gene sequence: CDR1 KGHSH, CDR2 LQKENI. The CDR3 totals 14 residues. The DNA of the CDR3 is TGTGCCAGCTCACCAGGCGACAGGGGGTACGGCTACACCTTC. Translated, it gives CASSPGDRGYGYTF.

V and J are TRBV28 and TRBJ2-7; 8 bases map to TRBD1. Losses at the gene ends were 4 bases for V and 4 bases for J; bases not matched to a gene: 12. The germline gives CDR1 MDHEN, CDR2 SYDVKM. The CDR3 totals 16 residues. CDR3 nucleotides: TGTGCCAGCAGTTCCGAACTAACCAGGGGGCCTTACGAGCAGTACGTC. It is translated as CASSSELTRGPYEQYV.

The J gene is TRBJ2-2, the V gene TRBV7-9, with a tentative D call TRBD1 (6 bases). Looked up from germline, CDR1 is SEHNR and CDR2 is FQNEAQ (reference sequence). The V gene lost 6 bases and the J gene lost 2 bases, with 16 bases spanning the gap. The CDR3 length is 16 residues. This CDR3 is CASRSSGDPNTGELFF. As DNA, the CDR3 is TGTGCCAGCAGATCGTCAGGGGACCCCAACACCGGGGAGCTGTTTTTT.